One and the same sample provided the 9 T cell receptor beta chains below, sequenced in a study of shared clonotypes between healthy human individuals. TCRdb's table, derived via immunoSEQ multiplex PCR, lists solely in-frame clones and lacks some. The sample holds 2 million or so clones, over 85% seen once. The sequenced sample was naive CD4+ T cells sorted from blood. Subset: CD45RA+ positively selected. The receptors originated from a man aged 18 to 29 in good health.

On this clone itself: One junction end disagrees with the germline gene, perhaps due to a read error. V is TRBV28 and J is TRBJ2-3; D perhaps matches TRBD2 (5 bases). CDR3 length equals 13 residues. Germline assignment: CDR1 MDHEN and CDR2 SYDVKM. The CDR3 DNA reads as TGTGCCAGCAGTTTGAGGGCGCCAGAAACGCAGTATTTT. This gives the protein CASSLRAPETQYF.

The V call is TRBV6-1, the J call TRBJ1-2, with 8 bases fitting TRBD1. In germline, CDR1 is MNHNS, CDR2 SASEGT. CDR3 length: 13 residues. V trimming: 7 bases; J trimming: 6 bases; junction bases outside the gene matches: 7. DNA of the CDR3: TGTGCCAGCACTTTACAGGGGGGCGATGGCTACACCTTC. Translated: CASTLQGGDGYTF.

CDR3 nucleotide sequence: TGTGCCAGCAGCCTGTGGAGTGAAAAACTGTTTTTT. Amino acids: CASSLWSEKLFF. V is TRBV28 and J is TRBJ1-4; D call uncertain. Germline CDR1 is MDHEN and CDR2 is SYDVKM. V lost 6 bases, J lost 7 bases, and 9 bases lay in between. The CDR3 spans 12 residues.

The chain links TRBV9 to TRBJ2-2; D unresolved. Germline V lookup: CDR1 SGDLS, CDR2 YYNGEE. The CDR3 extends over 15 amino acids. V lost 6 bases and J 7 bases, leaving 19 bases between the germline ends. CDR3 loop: CASTTTMGMSGELFF. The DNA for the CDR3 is TGTGCCAGCACCACTACGATGGGAATGAGCGGGGAGCTGTTTTTT.

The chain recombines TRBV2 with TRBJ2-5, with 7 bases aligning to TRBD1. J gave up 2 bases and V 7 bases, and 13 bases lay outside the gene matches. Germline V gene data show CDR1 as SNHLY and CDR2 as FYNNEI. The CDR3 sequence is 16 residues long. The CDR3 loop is CASILFRGRGQETQYF. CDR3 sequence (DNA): TGTGCCAGCATCTTGTTTAGGGGGCGAGGACAAGAGACCCAGTACTTC.

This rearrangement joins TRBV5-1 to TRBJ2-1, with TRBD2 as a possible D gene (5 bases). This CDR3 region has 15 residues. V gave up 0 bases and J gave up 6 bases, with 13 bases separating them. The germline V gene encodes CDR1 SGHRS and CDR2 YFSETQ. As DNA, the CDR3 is TGCGCCAGCAGCTTGGAAGGAACCGGACTCAATGAGCAGTTCTTC. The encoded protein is CASSLEGTGLNEQFF.

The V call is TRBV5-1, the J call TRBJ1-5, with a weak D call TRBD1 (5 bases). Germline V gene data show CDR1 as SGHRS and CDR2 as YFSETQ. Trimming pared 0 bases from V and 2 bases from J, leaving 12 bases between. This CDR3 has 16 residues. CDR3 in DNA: TGCGCCAGCAGCTTGGGACCTCAGGGTGGCAATCAGCCCCAGCATTTT. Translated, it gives CASSLGPQGGNQPQHF.

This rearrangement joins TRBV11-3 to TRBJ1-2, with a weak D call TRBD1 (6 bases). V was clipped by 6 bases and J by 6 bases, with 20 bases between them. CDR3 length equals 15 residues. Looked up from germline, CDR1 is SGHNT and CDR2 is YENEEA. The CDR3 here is CASRSYRVGVDGYTF. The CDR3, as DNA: TGTGCCAGCAGGAGTTACAGGGTGGGGGTTGATGGCTACACCTTC.

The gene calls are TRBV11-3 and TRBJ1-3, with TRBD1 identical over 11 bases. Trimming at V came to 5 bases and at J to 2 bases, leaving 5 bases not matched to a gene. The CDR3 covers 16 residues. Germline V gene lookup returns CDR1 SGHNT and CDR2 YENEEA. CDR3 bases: TGTGCCAGCAGCCAGGGACAGGGGGTGACTGGAAACACCATATATTTT. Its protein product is CASSQGQGVTGNTIYF.